This T cell receptor (beta chain) is from a study of T cell changes during pregnancy in multiple sclerosis. Assay: immunoSEQ multiplex PCR; the TCRdb copy retains only in-frame clones and omits some. This table holds about 64,000 clones, 80% to 95% found once. V was clipped by 1 base and J by 2 bases; unmatched bases: 6. Germline V lookup: CDR1 SGHRS, CDR2 YFSETQ. There are 18 residues in the CDR3. Here the sequenced sample was peripheral blood, taken in the second trimester of pregnancy. The chain links TRBV5-1 to TRBJ2-3; 14 bases fit TRBD2. The source is a female donor with multiple sclerosis, enrolled in a pregnancy study. Here the CDR3 DNA reads TGCGCCAGCAGCTTGAGGGGGACTAGCGGGGGACACACAGATACGCAGTATTTT. Its translation: CASSLRGTSGGHTDTQYF.